The 28 T cell receptor beta chains below come from one sample, sequenced in a study of tumor-infiltrating lymphocytes in localized non-small cell lung cancer (dated by TCRdb to the early 2020s). The library was generated by the immunoSEQ multiplex PCR assay. TCRdb holds this immuneACCESS table with in-frame rearrangements only. Some clones are missing; in checked studies, unresolved V genes explain under half, and the rest has no known cause. The sample includes over 2,500 clones, with 55% observed a single time. About 21% of the sample goes to the ten largest clones. What was sequenced was uninvolved lung tissue not adjacent to the tumor. All receptors come from a human donor with non-small cell lung cancer.

This clone is hyperexpanded (1% or more). The rearrangement joins TRBV27 to TRBJ2-2; D tentatively fits TRBD1 or TRBD2 (5 bases each). CDR1 and CDR2 (germline): MNHEY, SMNVEV (reference sequence). CDR3 length: 15 amino acids. The V and J ends lost 5 bases and 4 bases respectively, with 14 bases between them. The CDR3 region is CASSIRTGPTGELFF. The DNA for the CDR3 is TGTGCCAGCAGTATTCGGACGGGACCCACCGGGGAGCTGTTTTTT.

V and J are TRBV5-1 and TRBJ1-4; no reliable D call. The CDR3 runs 15 residues. Germline CDR1 and CDR2: SGHRS and YFSETQ. Trimming took off 4 bases at V and 6 bases at J, with 16 bases between the two ends. The CDR3 loop reads CASSLLSPTDEKLFF. DNA of the CDR3: TGCGCCAGCAGCCTTCTTTCCCCGACCGATGAAAAACTGTTTTTT.

The chain couples TRBV5-1 to TRBJ2-2, with D possibly being TRBD1 or TRBD2 (5 bases each). Germline CDR1 reads SGHRS; CDR2 reads YFSETQ. With 5 bases removed from V and 4 bases from J, the gap between germline ends came to 12 bases. The CDR3 is 14 amino acids. The CDR3, as DNA: TGCGCCAGCAGTACGGGACGGGGCACCGGGGAGCTGTTTTTT. Translated: CASSTGRGTGELFF.

This clone is a singleton in its sample. The chain recombines TRBV29-1 with TRBJ2-7; 12 nucleotides match TRBD2. Germline CDR1 reads SQVTM; CDR2 reads ANQGSEA. V was clipped by 5 bases and J by 7 bases; unmatched bases: 6. The CDR3 is 13 amino acids. The CDR3 sequence: CSVLRLAGEEQYF. For the CDR3, the DNA is TGCAGCGTTCTCCGACTAGCGGGAGAGGAGCAGTACTTC.

The chain is built from TRBV4-3 and TRBJ2-7, with TRBD2 matching over 9 bases. Germline trimming cut 4 bases from V and 2 bases from J; bases unmatched to any gene: 12. From germline, CDR1 is LGHNA and CDR2 YSLEER. The CDR3 is 17 residues long. The CDR3 loop is CASSPSLGLAGTYEQYF. In DNA, the CDR3 is TGCGCCAGCAGCCCATCCCTGGGGCTAGCGGGAACCTACGAGCAGTACTTC.

The gene calls are TRBV7-6 and TRBJ2-1; D is possibly TRBD1 (6 bases). Trimming stripped 5 bases from V and 8 bases from J, with 10 bases between. This CDR3 has 12 amino acids. Germline CDR1 is SGHVS and CDR2 is FNYEAQ. CDR3 loop: CASSGTLDEQFF. As DNA, the CDR3 is TGTGCCAGCAGCGGGACATTAGATGAGCAGTTCTTC.

This clone showed up just once. The chain recombines TRBV30 with TRBJ2-7, with TRBD1 matching 8 bases. Germline loops: CDR1 GTSNPN, CDR2 SVGIG (reference sequence). The length of the CDR3 is 13 residues. J gave up 9 bases and V 2 bases, and 9 bases lay outside the gene matches. CDR3 nucleotide sequence: TGTGCCTGGAGTCTCACAACGGGACAGGCGCAGTACTTC. Amino acids: CAWSLTTGQAQYF.

This clone was recorded a few times. CDR3 in DNA: TGTGCCAGCAGCCCTCGGGACAGCTATGGCTACACCTTC. It translates to CASSPRDSYGYTF. The chain employs TRBV7-9 and TRBJ1-2; 7 nucleotides agree with TRBD1. From germline, CDR1 is SEHNR and CDR2 FQNEAQ (reference sequence). V lost 5 bases to trimming and J lost 4 bases; unmatched junction nucleotides: 4. The CDR3 length is 13 residues.

V usage is TRBV5-3 and J usage is TRBJ2-7; TRBD2 matches 8 bases. TRBV5-3 is designated an ORF whose function remains uncertain. The CDR3 consists of 13 residues. V lost 9 bases, J lost 0 bases, and 5 bases stayed unmatched. CDR3 region: CAIFGTSSYEQYF. As DNA, the CDR3 is TGTGCCATATTTGGGACTAGCTCCTACGAGCAGTACTTC.

The V call is TRBV7-2, the J call TRBJ2-1; no reliable D call. V lost 2 bases and J lost 2, with 7 bases in between. CDR1 SGHTA and CDR2 FQGNSA come from the germline V gene. This CDR3 has 14 residues. This CDR3 reads CASSLPGPYNEQFF. CDR3 coding DNA: TGTGCCAGCAGCTTACCCGGACCCTACAATGAGCAGTTCTTC.

The chain employs TRBV4-2 and TRBJ2-1, with D perhaps TRBD2 (7 bases). Germline CDR1 LGHNA, CDR2 YNFKEQ. The V end lost 5 bases, the J end lost 8 bases, and 22 bases lay between the germline ends. CDR3 length: 16 amino acids. CDR3 loop: CASSLGGDLLGDEQFF. CDR3 nucleotides: TGTGCCAGCAGCTTAGGGGGGGACCTGTTGGGAGATGAGCAGTTCTTC.

The V gene is TRBV28, the J gene TRBJ2-5, with D possibly being TRBD1 (5 bases). Germline V gene lookup returns CDR1 MDHEN and CDR2 SYDVKM. CDR3 length equals 12 residues. V was clipped by 7 bases and J by 6 bases, with 12 bases between them. The CDR3 loop is CASTSGSKTQYF. For the CDR3, the DNA is TGTGCCAGCACCTCAGGGTCGAAGACCCAGTACTTC. The full variable domain, completed using reference TRBV28 and TRBJ2-5, is DVKVTQSSRYLVKRTGEKVFLECVQDMDHENMFWYRQDPGLGLRLIYFSYDVKMKEKGDIPEGYSVSREKKERFSLILESASTNQTSMYLCASTSGSKTQYFGPGTRLLVL.

DNA for the CDR3: TGTGCCAGCAGTGGGACAGGGAGCACCGGGGAGCTGTTTTTT. Residues: CASSGTGSTGELFF. The rearrangement joins TRBV28 to TRBJ2-2, with 9 bases matching TRBD1. V shed 5 bases, J shed 4 bases, and the junction held 2 bases outside the gene matches. CDR1 MDHEN and CDR2 SYDVKM come from the germline V gene. The CDR3 is 14 amino acids.

The chain employs TRBV4-3 and TRBJ2-7, with D hard to call. V lost 0 bases to trimming and J lost 2 bases, with 8 bases between them. The CDR3 is 14 residues long. Germline V gene sequence: CDR1 LGHNA, CDR2 YSLEER. This CDR3 is CASSQERLTYEQYF. As DNA, the CDR3 is TGCGCCAGCAGCCAAGAAAGACTTACCTACGAGCAGTACTTC.

This clone was detected a few times. This chain joins TRBV13 and TRBJ2-3, with D possibly TRBD1 on 6 matching bases. The V gene's germline CDR1 is PRHDT and CDR2 FYEKMQ (reference sequence). Trimming stripped 5 bases from V and 3 bases from J, with 12 bases between. The CDR3 has 14 amino acids. CDR3 sequence reads: CASSLQGITDTQYF. CDR3 DNA: TGTGCCAGCAGCCTACAGGGCATAACAGATACGCAGTATTTT.

The chain links TRBV28 to TRBJ1-5; 7 nucleotides match TRBD1. The CDR3 is made up of 17 amino acids. CDR1 is MDHEN and CDR2 is SYDVKM in the germline V gene. The trim removed 4 bases at V and 3 bases at J, leaving 12 bases unmatched. Here the CDR3 DNA reads TGTGCCAGCAGTTCCTCCGGGACAGCTCATATCAATCAGCCCCAGCATTTT. Translation: CASSSSGTAHINQPQHF.

This sequence joins TRBV20-1 and TRBJ2-7, with unresolved D. V lost 5 bases and J lost 0, with 2 bases in between. Germline assignment: CDR1 DFQATT and CDR2 SNEGSKA (reference sequence). This CDR3 is built from 10 residues. CDR3 DNA sequence: TGCAGTGCTTCCTCCTACGAGCAGTACTTC. Amino acid sequence: CSASSYEQYF.

The gene calls are TRBV5-1 and TRBJ2-1; weak D call: TRBD2 (6 bases). Germline V gene lookup returns CDR1 SGHRS and CDR2 YFSETQ. CDR3 size: 15 residues. The V gene lost 4 bases and the J gene lost 4 bases, with 15 bases spanning the gap. CDR3 in amino acids: CASSPVAEGYNEQFF. As DNA, the CDR3 is TGCGCCAGCAGCCCGGTAGCGGAGGGGTACAATGAGCAGTTCTTC.

The chain carries TRBV7-6 and TRBJ2-5; the D is unclear. CDR3 length equals 15 residues. The V gene's germline CDR1 is SGHVS and CDR2 FNYEAQ. Trimming left V 1 base short and J 1 base short, with 10 bases between. The CDR3 DNA reads as TGTGCCAGCAGCTTAGGATGGACCGCCCAAGAGACCCAGTACTTC. Residues: CASSLGWTAQETQYF.

This clone was counted a few times. V gene TRBV7-2 combines with J gene TRBJ1-2; D is ambiguous. There are 12 residues in the CDR3. V gave up 3 bases and J gave up 8 bases, with 10 bases separating them. Germline CDR1 and CDR2: SGHTA and FQGNSA. The CDR3, as DNA: TGTGCCAGCAGCTTTGAGGGCCGGGGCTACACCTTC. It specifies CASSFEGRGYTF.

This clone was detected once. This chain uses TRBV7-2 with TRBJ2-3; the D is unclear. Germline lookup yields CDR1 SGHTA and CDR2 FQGNSA. Trimming left V 5 bases short and J 6 bases short, with 6 bases between. The CDR3 covers 11 residues. The CDR3: CASSAMDTQYF. In nucleotides, the CDR3 is TGTGCCAGCAGCGCGATGGATACGCAGTATTTT.

This chain connects TRBV30 to TRBJ1-2, with D possibly TRBD1 on 5 matching bases. Trimming pared 2 bases from V and 8 bases from J, leaving 12 bases between. This CDR3 is 12 amino acids long. CDR1 GTSNPN and CDR2 SVGIG come from the germline V gene (reference sequence). The CDR3 here is CAWSRSGDGYTF. In nucleotides, the CDR3 is TGTGCCTGGAGTCGCTCGGGGGACGGCTACACCTTC.

Only a few counts were recorded for this clone. The chain combines TRBV29-1 with TRBJ2-7; tentatively, D is TRBD1 or TRBD2 (6 bases each). V lost 3 bases and J lost 6, with 15 bases in between. Germline loops: CDR1 SQVTM, CDR2 ANQGSEA. There are 13 residues in the CDR3. CDR3 sequence (DNA): TGCAGCGTTGAGGTCCTCGGGGGCGGCGAGCAGTACTTC. Protein: CSVEVLGGGEQYF.

This chain joins TRBV28 and TRBJ2-1, with D unclear. The CDR3 extends over 13 amino acids. The germline CDR1 and CDR2 sequences are MDHEN and SYDVKM. V was pared by 6 bases and J by 5 bases, with 11 bases between. CDR3 region: CASRLPHDNEQFF. Written as DNA, the CDR3 is TGTGCCAGCAGGCTACCTCACGACAATGAGCAGTTCTTC. The whole variable domain, filled in from reference TRBV28 and TRBJ2-1, reads DVKVTQSSRYLVKRTGEKVFLECVQDMDHENMFWYRQDPGLGLRLIYFSYDVKMKEKGDIPEGYSVSREKKERFSLILESASTNQTSMYLCASRLPHDNEQFFGPGTRLTVL.

CDR3 in DNA: TGCAGCTCTCGGACAGGGAACACCGGGGAGCTGTTTTTT. Protein: CSSRTGNTGELFF. The chain couples TRBV29-1 to TRBJ2-2; 7 nucleotides agree with TRBD1. This CDR3 spans 13 amino acids. V gave up 8 bases and J gave up 1 base; unmatched junction bases: 4. The germline V gene encodes CDR1 SQVTM and CDR2 ANQGSEA.

This clone was seen a few times. The chain is built from TRBV6-5 and TRBJ2-3; D unresolved. Trimming left V 6 bases short and J 1 base short, with 2 bases between. This CDR3 comprises 11 residues. CDR1 MNHEY and CDR2 SVGAGI come from the germline V gene. The CDR3 sequence is CASRRTDTQYF. CDR3 coding DNA: TGTGCCAGCAGGCGCACAGATACGCAGTATTTT.

The rearrangement links TRBV4-1 to TRBJ2-7; 14 bases are a match to TRBD2. CDR3 length: 19 residues. V shed 3 bases, J shed 5 bases, and the junction held 15 bases outside the gene matches. Germline V gene sequence: CDR1 MGHRA, CDR2 YSYEKL. The CDR3 sequence: CASSHPGLAGGPGQDEQYF. The CDR3, as DNA: TGCGCCAGCAGCCACCCCGGACTAGCGGGAGGCCCGGGGCAGGACGAGCAGTACTTC.

This clone was counted between two and nine times. CDR3 region: CASSPKGESGGYTF. CDR3 nucleotide sequence: TGTGCCAGCAGCCCGAAAGGGGAATCTGGAGGCTACACCTTC. The chain is built from TRBV6-1 and TRBJ1-2; TRBD1 is a possible D gene (5 bases). V lost 6 bases and J lost 8, with 19 bases in between. There are 14 residues in the CDR3. The V gene's germline CDR1 is MNHNS and CDR2 SASEGT.